The 19 T cell receptor beta chains in this list originate from one sample, sequenced in a study of T cell repertoires in cytomegalovirus infection. TCRdb redid the calling of the reads with MiXCR, one entry per CDR3 protein. The sample gives around 540,000 distinct CDR3 sequences, roughly a third of which show up once; 17% is in the top ten. These receptors lack a known antigen. The source material was cultured PBMCs, sampled from culture after CMV antigen stimulation. The receptor source for this set is a human donor in good health (CMV status not recorded). Some clones in this sample may be carry-over from other donors' samples.

This clonotype was recorded a few times. V gene TRBV7-2 combines with J gene TRBJ2-1, with 10 bases that match TRBD2. V lost 3 bases, J lost 8 bases, and 4 bases stayed unmatched. The V gene's germline CDR1 is SGHTA and CDR2 FQGNSA. CDR3 length: 14 amino acids. The CDR3 sequence is CASSFLAGVHEQFF. CDR3 sequence (DNA): TGTGCCAGCAGCTTCCTAGCGGGAGTACATGAGCAGTTCTTC.

Worth noting for this clonotype: A much larger clonotype is one base distant, so this may be a read error. The genes are TRBV30 and TRBJ1-1; D is ambiguous. This CDR3 region has 11 residues. Germline CDR1 and CDR2: GTSNPN and SVGIG (reference sequence). Trimming left V 4 bases short and J 2 bases short, with 5 bases between. CDR3 nucleotide sequence: TGTGCCTGGAACAGCAACACTGAAGCTTTCTTT. Residues: CAWNSNTEAFF.

The chain carries TRBV12-3 or TRBV12-4 and TRBJ1-6; maybe TRBD1 (5 bases). The CDR3 totals 13 residues. Trimming left V 6 bases short and J 7 bases short, with 10 bases between. This CDR3 reads CASRSGQNSPLHF. CDR3 nucleotides: TGTGCCAGCAGATCGGGGCAGAATTCACCCCTCCACTTT.

This clonotype was detected many times. This sequence joins TRBV7-2 and TRBJ2-3, with TRBD1 matching 10 bases. The V gene's germline CDR1 is SGHTA and CDR2 FQGNSA. The CDR3 sequence is 14 residues long. V was clipped by 5 bases and J by 3 bases; unmatched bases: 2. CDR3 in amino acids: CASSRDRGTDTQYF. The CDR3 bases are TGTGCCAGCAGCCGGGACAGGGGAACAGATACGCAGTATTTT.

This clonotype showed up many times. The chain combines TRBV12-3 or TRBV12-4 with TRBJ1-1, with no clear D. CDR3 length: 11 residues. The V end was cut by 9 bases, the J end by 3 bases, with 8 bases between. CDR3 protein: CASGWDTEAFF. DNA of the CDR3: TGTGCCAGTGGTTGGGACACTGAAGCTTTCTTT.

This clonotype was detected only a few times. The chain carries TRBV10-3 and TRBJ2-2, with TRBD1 matching over 7 bases. The V segment lost 0 bases and the J segment 6 bases; nucleotides outside the gene matches: 4. The CDR3 runs to 15 residues. The germline V gene has CDR1 ENHRY and CDR2 SYGVKD. CDR3 coding DNA: TGTGCCATCAGTGAGTCGAGACAGGGCCCCGGGGAGCTGTTTTTT. Translation: CAISESRQGPGELFF.

The chain employs TRBV19 and TRBJ2-1, with D perhaps matching TRBD2 (6 bases). The germline V gene has CDR1 LNHDA and CDR2 SQIVND (reference sequence). V gave up 5 bases and J gave up 8 bases, with 16 bases separating them. CDR3 size: 14 residues. This CDR3 is CASSSRDSIHEQFF. CDR3 nucleotide sequence: TGTGCCAGTAGTTCCCGGGACTCCATCCATGAGCAGTTCTTC.

Only a few counts were recorded for this clonotype. V usage is TRBV7-9 and J usage is TRBJ2-5, with D hard to call. The germline V and J ends were trimmed by 3 bases and 1 base, with 12 bases remaining between them. The CDR3 has 15 amino acids. Germline V gene data show CDR1 as SEHNR and CDR2 as FQNEAQ (reference sequence). Here the CDR3 DNA reads TGTGCCAGCAGCTTCTCCTATAGTCTCCAAGAGACCCAGTACTTC. Its protein is CASSFSYSLQETQYF.

The genes are TRBV6-2 or TRBV6-3 and TRBJ2-5; D may be TRBD1 or TRBD2 (5 bases each). Germline V CDR1 and CDR2: MNHEY, SVGEGT. Trimming removed 4 bases from V and 0 bases from J, with 15 bases in between. The CDR3 spans 16 residues. The CDR3 reads CASSSGRNSYQETQYF. In DNA form, the CDR3 reads TGTGCCAGCAGTTCGGGGCGGAACTCGTACCAAGAGACCCAGTACTTC.

This clonotype was observed a handful of times. V usage is TRBV29-1 and J usage is TRBJ1-1, with D tentatively TRBD1 (6 bases). Germline V lookup: CDR1 SQVTM, CDR2 ANQGSEA. V lost 4 bases, J lost 3 bases, and 21 bases lay in between. This CDR3 is 16 amino acids long. CDR3 region: CSVGGGQGPGDTEAFF. The DNA for the CDR3 is TGCAGCGTTGGGGGGGGGCAGGGGCCTGGGGACACTGAAGCTTTCTTT.

This clonotype was observed at least ten times. The chain links TRBV7-2 to TRBJ2-3; D gene uncertain. Trimming removed 6 bases at V and 2 bases at J, with 15 bases between. The CDR3 consists of 15 residues. CDR1 is SGHTA, CDR2 FQGNSA, per germline. CDR3: CASSPGLRLTDTQYF. CDR3 sequence (DNA): TGTGCCAGCAGTCCCGGGTTGAGGCTCACAGATACGCAGTATTTT.

The chain is built from TRBV15 and TRBJ1-4, with D unclear. Trimming took off 3 bases at V and 13 bases at J, with 12 bases between the two ends. The CDR3 contains 12 residues. Looked up from germline, CDR1 is LNHNV and CDR2 is YYDKDF (reference sequence). This CDR3 reads CATSSASGGLFF. The CDR3 nucleotides read TGTGCCACCAGCAGCGCCTCGGGTGGACTGTTTTTT.

The CDR3 DNA reads as TGTGCCAGCAGCCACAGGGTGAAGGTTGAGCAGTTCTTC. Translation: CASSHRVKVEQFF. V and J are TRBV7-8 and TRBJ2-1; tentative D call: TRBD1 (6 bases). V lost 5 bases to trimming and J lost 9 bases, with 14 bases between them. CDR1 and CDR2 (germline): SGHVS, FQNEAQ. The CDR3 is 13 residues long.

The chain is built from TRBV7-3 and TRBJ2-3; 10 bases are shared with TRBD2. The length of the CDR3 is 16 residues. V shed 5 bases and J 1 base; nucleotides not matched to a gene: 6. Germline values: CDR1 SGHTA, CDR2 FQGTGA. The CDR3 protein is CASSPSGTSGTDTQYF. The CDR3 DNA is TGTGCCAGCAGCCCATCGGGGACTAGCGGCACAGATACGCAGTATTTT.

This clonotype has only a few counts. The chain joins TRBV4-1 to TRBJ2-7; 13 nucleotides match TRBD2. Germline assignment: CDR1 MGHRA and CDR2 YSYEKL. The CDR3 length is 15 residues. Germline trimming cut 4 bases from V and 7 bases from J; bases unmatched to any gene: 7. CDR3 amino acids: CASSPLGLAGSEQYF. DNA of the CDR3: TGCGCCAGCAGCCCCTTGGGACTAGCGGGATCTGAGCAGTACTTC.

This clonotype has a handful of counts. J is TRBJ2-5 and V is TRBV18, with a weak D call TRBD1 (6 bases). Germline V gene sequence: CDR1 KGHSH, CDR2 LQKENI. This CDR3 is built from 14 residues. Trimming left V 0 bases short and J 5 bases short, with 10 bases between. The CDR3 DNA is TGTGCCAGCTCACCACCTACAGGGTTGGAGACCCAGTACTTC. Translated: CASSPPTGLETQYF.

V gene TRBV7-2 combines with J gene TRBJ1-5; a weak D match, TRBD1 (6 bases). Per germline, CDR1 SGHTA and CDR2 FQGNSA. This CDR3 comprises 16 residues. Between the trimmed V and J ends, which lost 1 base and 2 bases, there was a span of 12 bases. CDR3 protein: CASSLEGGWGNQPQHF. For the CDR3, the DNA is TGTGCCAGCAGCTTAGAGGGGGGATGGGGCAATCAGCCCCAGCATTTT.

As to this clonotype: This clone may be a read error of a much larger clone one base away. The chain employs TRBV7-8 and TRBJ1-6, with D possibly being TRBD1 (5 bases). The CDR3 contains 18 residues. CDR1 is SGHVS, CDR2 FQNEAQ, per germline. CDR3 coding DNA: TGTGCCAGCAGCTTAGCGCGCCCAGGGAGCTCCTATTATTCACCCCTCCACTTT. Residues: CASSLARPGSSYYSPLHF.

This clonotype has just a few counts. This CDR3 reads CASSGKGRERYNEQFF. In DNA form, the CDR3 reads TGTGCCAGCAGCGGAAAAGGACGGGAGAGGTACAATGAGCAGTTCTTC. The rearrangement joins TRBV6-1 to TRBJ2-1, with a weak D call TRBD2 (6 bases). The CDR3 has 16 amino acids. V lost 6 bases, J lost 4 bases, and 19 bases lay in between. CDR1 MNHNS and CDR2 SASEGT come from the germline V gene.